The source of this T cell receptor beta chain is a study of human T cells and chemical hapten exposure. General observations from the study: Clustering by CDR3 similarity yielded significantly more large clusters from expanded TCRs than controls.

Unique molecular identifiers were attached to individual cDNA molecules during library preparation. Using its own MiXCR run on the RACE reads, TCRdb lists one record per CDR3 protein. Altogether 75,000 to 100,000 distinct CDR3 sequences are present, 10% to 15% being singletons, with the ten largest covering about 3.7%. As for time point: patch test 1, 2 weeks after DPC sensitization. Described treatment: therapeutic diphenylcyclopropenone sensitization with weekly scalp DPC. A word on this clonotype: Its target is not known.

The sequence came from a woman aged 55-69 years with alopecia areata. Some clones in this sample may be carry-over from other donors' samples. The starting material was whole blood, obtained in connection with sensitization to the hapten diphenylcyclopropenone (DPC).

The CDR3 here is CASSLGRGSNTEAFF. The DNA of the CDR3 is TGTGCCAGCAGCTTAGGAAGAGGGAGTAACACTGAAGCTTTCTTT. The genes are TRBV7-8 and TRBJ1-1; D is undetermined. The CDR3 totals 15 residues. Germline CDR1 reads SGHVS; CDR2 reads FQNEAQ. With 1 base removed from V and 2 bases from J, the gap between germline ends came to 11 bases.